This entry features one T cell receptor (beta chain) sequence. Mismatch with germline at one junction end may stem from a read error. The primer mix had 60 Vbeta and 13 Jbeta primers. Generated by immunoSEQ multiplex PCR, the TCRdb table keeps only in-frame clones and is missing some. The sample totals 75,000 to 80,000 clones. This sample is drawn from a study of cytomegalovirus exposure and HLA in healthy donors. The CDR3 extends over 16 amino acids. CDR1 SSHAT and CDR2 FNYEAQ come from the germline V gene (reference sequence). Sequences were obtained from PBMCs. The chain couples TRBV7-7 to TRBJ2-2; perhaps TRBD2 as D (5 bases). This receptor was taken from a man between 18 and 35 years old in good health and CMV-seropositive. The CDR3 spells CASSLDMPSAGGELFF. The CDR3 coding sequence is TGTGCTAGCAGCTTAGATATGCCTTCGGCGGGCGGGGAGCTGTTTTTT.